This T cell receptor beta chain was sequenced during a study of blood T cell repertoires in COVID-19. Whole-study context: Sites across the United States, Italy and Spain contributed samples from acute and convalescent COVID-19.

As processed by the authors: Amplifying reference gene primers gave estimates of nucleated cell counts. The assay was immunoSEQ multiplex PCR, and TCRdb's table has in-frame clones only and misses some. V and J calls plus clone size are reproduced from that table; the DNA served to infer D and trimming. The sample records approximately 320,000 clones, 90% being singletons. CDR1 is SGHKS and CDR2 is YYEKEE in the germline V gene (reference sequence). CDR3 length: 15 amino acids. Trimming took 4 bases from V and 0 from J, leaving 11 bases between them. Recovery among Cohort 3 donors was established by two negative PCRs, clearance, or symptom resolution.

The sample comprised PBMCs or T cells enriched from blood (not recorded which). The chain has TRBV5-5 and TRBJ1-3; D remains ambiguous. The sequence was collected from a man aged 55 to 70 who had recovered from COVID-19. The CDR3 DNA reads as TGTGCCAGCAGCCCTCAAGTCAGCTCTGGAAACACCATATATTTT. It encodes CASSPQVSSGNTIYF.